This TCR beta chain originates from a study of shared clonotypes between healthy human individuals. Study-wide findings and caveats: What limited the represented genetic and exposure-history diversity was the small number of donors.

The assay was immunoSEQ multiplex PCR, and TCRdb's table has in-frame clones only and misses some. Here the sample spans approximately 590,000 clones, less than 97% being singletons. Naive CD8 cells lacked CD45RO, underwent positive selection for CCR7 and left out terminally differentiated effector memory CD45RA+ cells. About this clone itself: Its target is unknown.

V lost 8 bases and J lost 1, with 12 bases in between. This CDR3 region has 13 residues. Germline CDR1 MNHEY, CDR2 SMNVEV (reference sequence). The clonotype comes from a woman in her 30s in good health. J is TRBJ2-7 and V is TRBV27, with D maybe TRBD1 (7 bases). The sequenced sample was naive CD8+ T cells sorted from blood. In nucleotides, the CDR3 is TGTGCCAGCGGGGGGACAGCATCCTACGAGCAGTACTTC. It is translated as CASGGTASYEQYF.